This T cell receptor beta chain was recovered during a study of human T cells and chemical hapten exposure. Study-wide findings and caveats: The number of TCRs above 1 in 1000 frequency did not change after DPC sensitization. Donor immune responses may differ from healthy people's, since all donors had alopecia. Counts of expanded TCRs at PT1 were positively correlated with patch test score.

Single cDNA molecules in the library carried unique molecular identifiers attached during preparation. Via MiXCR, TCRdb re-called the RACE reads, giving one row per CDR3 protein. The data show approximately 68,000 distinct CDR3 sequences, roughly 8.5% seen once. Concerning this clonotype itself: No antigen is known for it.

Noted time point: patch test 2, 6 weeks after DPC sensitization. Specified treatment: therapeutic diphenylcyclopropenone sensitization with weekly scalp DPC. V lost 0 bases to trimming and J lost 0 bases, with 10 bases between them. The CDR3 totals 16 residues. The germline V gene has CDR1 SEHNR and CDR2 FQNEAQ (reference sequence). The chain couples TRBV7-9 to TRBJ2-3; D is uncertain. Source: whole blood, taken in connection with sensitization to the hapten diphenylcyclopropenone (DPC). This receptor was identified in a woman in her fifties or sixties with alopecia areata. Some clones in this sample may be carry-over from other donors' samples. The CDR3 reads CASSLAEHSSTDTQYF. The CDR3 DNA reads TGTGCCAGCAGCTTAGCCGAACACTCTAGCACAGATACGCAGTATTTT.